One and the same sample provided the 26 T cell receptor beta chains below, sequenced in a study of cytomegalovirus exposure and HLA in healthy donors. PCR primers comprised 60 Vbeta and 13 Jbeta primers. Some clones are missing from TCRdb's copy, which holds only in-frame ones; the method was immunoSEQ multiplex PCR. This sample yields under 95,000 clones, of which roughly 77% are seen a single time; under 2.5% belongs to the top ten. What was sequenced was PBMCs. The receptors were gathered from a man aged 35-49 years in good health and CMV-seronegative.

The rearrangement joins TRBV11-2 to TRBJ2-7, with 8 bases fitting TRBD1. Germline CDR1 and CDR2: SGHAT and FQNNGV. J lost 2 bases, V lost 10 bases, and 7 bases had no gene match. This CDR3 has 13 residues. The CDR3 sequence: CATRDRSAYEQYF. The CDR3, as DNA: TGTGCCACCCGGGACAGGTCTGCCTACGAGCAGTACTTC.

The V gene is TRBV6-1, the J gene TRBJ1-1; no firm D call. The germline V gene has CDR1 MNHNS and CDR2 SASEGT. The ends were cut back, 2 bases at V and 3 bases at J, with 13 bases in the middle. The CDR3 spans 15 residues. The CDR3 sequence: CASSEMAQRHTEAFF. The CDR3 DNA sequence: TGTGCCAGCAGTGAAATGGCTCAACGCCACACTGAAGCTTTCTTT.

The chain carries TRBV7-9 and TRBJ1-2, with no clear D. V was cut by 3 bases and J by 4 bases, with 15 bases left in between. This CDR3 comprises 15 residues. Germline CDR1 SEHNR, CDR2 FQNEAQ (reference sequence). The CDR3 DNA is TGTGCCAGCAGCTTTGGTCGGGCCGGGAGCTATGGCTACACCTTC. The encoded protein is CASSFGRAGSYGYTF.

The chain recombines TRBV5-1 with TRBJ2-2; D possibly corresponds to TRBD2 (6 bases). Per germline, CDR1 SGHRS and CDR2 YFSETQ. This CDR3 region has 15 residues. Trimming removed 0 bases from V and 1 base from J, with 7 bases in between. The DNA for the CDR3 is TGCGCCAGCAGCTTGGACGGGGGGAACACCGGGGAGCTGTTTTTT. Its translation: CASSLDGGNTGELFF.

The genes are TRBV4-1 and TRBJ2-1; 11 bases fit TRBD2. This CDR3 contains 16 residues. Trimming cost V 4 bases and J 5 bases; bases outside gene matches: 7. The germline V gene has CDR1 MGHRA and CDR2 YSYEKL. CDR3 sequence: CASSLARGLADNEQFF. The CDR3 nucleotides are TGCGCCAGCAGCCTTGCGCGGGGACTAGCGGACAATGAGCAGTTCTTC.

This clone was found once. The chain couples TRBV19 to TRBJ1-5; D is unresolved. The germline V and J ends were trimmed by 11 bases and 4 bases, with 18 bases remaining between them. Germline lookup yields CDR1 LNHDA and CDR2 SQIVND (reference sequence). This CDR3 is built from 14 residues. The CDR3 bases are TGTGCCGTTGGACCTAATCGAGGGAATCAGCCCCAGCATTTT. Translated: CAVGPNRGNQPQHF.

Points on this clone: At one end, the junction sequence differs from germline, possibly due to a read error. This chain uses TRBV29-1 with TRBJ1-5; D may be TRBD1 (6 bases). Germline CDR1 is SQVTM and CDR2 is ANQGSEA. CDR3 length: 13 amino acids. Here the CDR3 DNA reads TGCAGCGTTGAGTTGCTCAGGGGAGGGCCCCAGAATTTT. It yields the protein CSVELLRGGPQNF. Looking up the rest from reference TRBV29-1 and TRBJ1-5 gives the full variable domain: SAVISQKPSRDICQRGTSLTIQCQVDSQVTMMFWYRQQPGQSLTLIATANQGSEATYESGFVIDKFPISRPNLTFSTLTVSNMSPEDSSIYLCSVELLRGGPQNFGDGTRLSIL.

This clone was counted only a few times. V gene TRBV9 combines with J gene TRBJ2-3, with 8 bases identical to TRBD2. After removal of 3 bases from V and 2 bases from J, the junction contained 8 bases not matched to a gene. The CDR3 totals 16 residues. The germline CDR1 and CDR2 sequences are SGDLS and YYNGEE. The CDR3 bases are TGTGCCAGCAGCGGCGGTACTAGCGGACTCACAGATACGCAGTATTTT. Translating it yields CASSGGTSGLTDTQYF.

A single count supports this clone. The CDR3 sequence: CASSIRGYGYTF. In DNA form, the CDR3 reads TGTGCCAGTAGTATTCGAGGCTATGGCTACACCTTC. The rearrangement uses TRBV19 and TRBJ1-2; D is undetermined. The length of the CDR3 is 12 residues. Trimming stripped 3 bases from V and 4 bases from J, with 6 bases between. Germline values: CDR1 LNHDA, CDR2 SQIVND (reference sequence).

The chain is built from TRBV10-3 and TRBJ1-2, with TRBD1 as a possible D gene (6 bases). V lost 11 bases and J lost 8, with 18 bases in between. The V gene's germline CDR1 is ENHRY and CDR2 SYGVKD. CDR3 length equals 12 residues. The CDR3 is CASQGQGVGYTF. The CDR3 nucleotides are TGTGCCTCCCAGGGACAAGGAGTCGGCTACACCTTC.

V and J are TRBV7-8 and TRBJ1-2; D gene unclear. Deletions cut 1 base from V and 2 bases from J, with 8 bases between. The germline V gene has CDR1 SGHVS and CDR2 FQNEAQ. The CDR3 runs 14 residues. The DNA of the CDR3 is TGTGCCAGCAGCTTAGACCGAGAGAACTATGGCTACACCTTC. This sequence encodes CASSLDRENYGYTF.

The chain employs TRBV6-4 and TRBJ1-2; D perhaps matches TRBD1 (6 bases). The V and J ends lost 6 bases and 2 bases respectively, with 10 bases between them. Germline values: CDR1 MRHNA, CDR2 SNTAGT. The CDR3 totals 13 residues. The CDR3 nucleotides read TGTGCCAGCAGGGACACAGGGAACTATGGCTACACCTTC. Translated: CASRDTGNYGYTF.

J is TRBJ1-1 and V is TRBV10-3; a weak D match, TRBD1 (6 bases). The ends were cut back, 3 bases at V and 4 bases at J, with 12 bases in the middle. CDR1 ENHRY and CDR2 SYGVKD come from the germline V gene. The CDR3 loop spans 14 amino acids. The CDR3 DNA follows: TGTGCCATCAGTGACGTCGGGGGGCCCACTGAAGCTTTCTTT. It translates to CAISDVGGPTEAFF.

The gene calls are TRBV30 and TRBJ2-7; 7 nucleotides agree with TRBD1. CDR3 length: 14 amino acids. Germline CDR1 reads GTSNPN; CDR2 reads SVGIG (reference sequence). V shed 2 bases, J shed 0 bases, and the junction held 4 bases outside the gene matches. The CDR3 bases are TGTGCCTGGAGTCCCAGGGGGAGCTCCTACGAGCAGTACTTC. This gives the protein CAWSPRGSSYEQYF.

The rearrangement joins TRBV28 to TRBJ2-7; 8 nucleotides match TRBD1. CDR3 length: 14 amino acids. The V gene end was trimmed by 6 bases and the J gene end by 2 bases; junction bases not matched to a gene: 6. Germline V gene lookup returns CDR1 MDHEN and CDR2 SYDVKM. This CDR3 reads CASSLGQGAYEQYF. CDR3 coding DNA: TGTGCCAGCAGCCTAGGACAGGGTGCCTACGAGCAGTACTTC.

The chain uses TRBV9 and TRBJ1-5; 10 bases fit TRBD1. Trimming cost V 3 bases and J 6 bases; bases outside gene matches: 6. Germline lookup yields CDR1 SGDLS and CDR2 YYNGEE. This CDR3 spans 15 amino acids. This chain's CDR3 is CASSEGQGYGQPQHF. CDR3 sequence (DNA): TGTGCCAGCAGCGAGGGACAGGGGTACGGTCAGCCCCAGCATTTT.

V usage is TRBV6-5 and J usage is TRBJ2-3; D possibly corresponds to TRBD2 (5 bases). The CDR3 has 14 residues. Trimming removed 2 bases from V and 5 bases from J, with 11 bases in between. Germline CDR1 and CDR2: MNHEY and SVGAGI. Here the CDR3 reads CASSYRTFGDTQYF. The CDR3 nucleotides are TGTGCCAGCAGTTACCGGACTTTCGGAGATACGCAGTATTTT.

The rearrangement links TRBV28 to TRBJ2-1; TRBD1 matches 10 bases. The CDR3 is 15 residues long. Unmatched junction bases numbered 7, after V lost 6 bases and J lost 5 bases. From germline, CDR1 is MDHEN and CDR2 SYDVKM. CDR3 sequence: CASRTGTGVNNEQFF. The CDR3 DNA is TGTGCCAGCAGAACTGGGACAGGGGTTAACAATGAGCAGTTCTTC.

J is TRBJ1-2 and V is TRBV19; D gene uncertain. This CDR3 comprises 14 residues. Germline loops: CDR1 LNHDA, CDR2 SQIVND (reference sequence). V lost 3 bases to trimming and J lost 1 base, with 9 bases between them. CDR3 sequence reads: CASSMRELNYGYTF. In nucleotides, the CDR3 is TGTGCCAGTAGTATGAGGGAGCTTAACTATGGCTACACCTTC. Variable domain in full (rest from reference TRBV19 and TRBJ1-2): DGGITQSPKYLFRKEGQNVTLSCEQNLNHDAMYWYRQDPGQGLRLIYYSQIVNDFQKGDIAEGYSVSREKKESFPLTVTSAQKNPTAFYLCASSMRELNYGYTFGSGTRLTVV.

The chain uses TRBV6-5 and TRBJ2-7; 11 nucleotides agree with TRBD1. Germline V CDR1 and CDR2: MNHEY, SVGAGI. This CDR3 is built from 15 residues. The J segment lost 3 bases and the V segment lost 6 bases, leaving 7 bases of the junction unmatched. CDR3 in amino acids: CASSKTGTGGYEQYF. Written as DNA, the CDR3 is TGTGCCAGCAGCAAAACCGGGACAGGGGGCTACGAGCAGTACTTC.

This clone was detected only a few times. Written as DNA, the CDR3 is TGTGCCAGCAGTTACTCGGGACAGGGTAGGAATCAGCCCCAGCATTTT. Translating it yields CASSYSGQGRNQPQHF. The chain recombines TRBV6-6 with TRBJ1-5, with 9 bases aligning to TRBD1. Germline CDR1 MNHNY, CDR2 SVGAGI (reference sequence). Trimming removed 0 bases from V and 4 bases from J; junction bases left unmatched: 4. This CDR3 has 16 amino acids.

The J gene is TRBJ1-2, the V gene TRBV5-6; 8 positions agree with TRBD1. V was pared by 0 bases and J by 7 bases, with 2 bases of the junction left unmatched. The CDR3 covers 13 residues. CDR1 and CDR2 (germline): SGHDT, YYEEEE. The CDR3 reads CASSLGTGSGYTF. The DNA of the CDR3 is TGTGCCAGCAGCTTGGGGACAGGGTCTGGCTACACCTTC. Full variable domain (outside the CDR3, taken from reference TRBV5-6 and TRBJ1-2): DAGVTQSPTHLIKTRGQQVTLRCSPKSGHDTVSWYQQALGQGPQFIFQYYEEEERQRGNFPDRFSGHQFPNYSSELNVNALLLGDSALYLCASSLGTGSGYTFGSGTRLTVV.

The genes are TRBV5-6 and TRBJ2-1; tentatively, D is TRBD2 (5 bases). The CDR3 is made up of 11 amino acids. Germline V gene data show CDR1 as SGHDT and CDR2 as YYEEEE. V lost 0 bases and J 12 bases, leaving 7 bases between the germline ends. CDR3 bases: TGTGCCAGCAGCTTGGGAGGGTGGCAGTTCTTC. This gives the protein CASSLGGWQFF.

The V gene is TRBV27, the J gene TRBJ1-2; unclear D gene. V shed 5 bases and J shed 4 bases, with 17 bases lying between them. The CDR3 contains 15 residues. Germline V CDR1 and CDR2: MNHEY, SMNVEV (reference sequence). The CDR3: CASSPRTPGGYGYTF. CDR3 DNA: TGTGCCAGCAGTCCGCGGACTCCGGGAGGCTATGGCTACACCTTC.

V gene TRBV10-3 combines with J gene TRBJ1-4; D may be TRBD1 (5 bases). V lost 2 bases to trimming and J lost 0 bases, with 7 bases between them. The CDR3 extends over 15 amino acids. Germline loops: CDR1 ENHRY, CDR2 SYGVKD. CDR3 in amino acids: CAISERGTTNEKLFF. CDR3 DNA sequence: TGTGCCATCAGTGAGAGGGGTACAACTAATGAAAAACTGTTTTTT.

V is TRBV5-5 and J is TRBJ2-5, with D tentatively TRBD1 (6 bases). The CDR3 runs 15 residues. V lost 0 bases, J lost 9 bases, and 18 bases lay in between. In germline, CDR1 is SGHKS, CDR2 YYEKEE (reference sequence). Here the CDR3 DNA reads TGTGCCAGCAGCTTGGCTTACAGGGACAAGAGGGCCCAGTACTTC. It codes for CASSLAYRDKRAQYF.